This TCR beta chain was obtained from a study of cytomegalovirus exposure and HLA in healthy donors. Trimming pared 2 bases from V and 7 bases from J, leaving 14 bases between. This CDR3 has 14 amino acids. The germline V gene has CDR1 MGHDK and CDR2 SYGVNS. Both 60 Vbeta primers and 13 Jbeta primers went into the PCR. This table comes from immunoSEQ multiplex PCR, and its TCRdb copy is limited to in-frame clones, with some not included. The repertoire holds 180,000 or so clones, with around 62% as singletons. The specimen was PBMCs. This sequence originates from a man aged 40-49 years in good health and CMV-seronegative. V usage is TRBV25-1 and J usage is TRBJ1-1, with a tentative D call TRBD1 (5 bases). The CDR3 sequence: CASSEGGDFVEAFF. In nucleotides, the CDR3 is TGTGCCAGCAGTGAAGGGGGGGACTTTGTTGAAGCTTTCTTT.